Following are 14 T cell receptor beta chains from one sample sequenced in a study of PD-1 blockade in classical Hodgkin lymphoma. Relapses following autologous stem cell transplantation were seen in all patients, with brentuximab vedotin exposure varying. The data were produced by immunoSEQ multiplex PCR, yet TCRdb's version contains in-frame clones alone and is incomplete. The sample holds some 60,000 clones, about 92% seen once. The sequencing used peripheral blood mononuclear cells (PBMCs), collected at baseline. All receptors derive from a human donor with classical Hodgkin lymphoma.

The chain employs TRBV10-3 and TRBJ1-2; D unresolved. The germline V gene encodes CDR1 ENHRY and CDR2 SYGVKD. The CDR3 has 14 residues. The ends were cut back, 3 bases at V and 3 bases at J, with 11 bases in the middle. This CDR3 is CAISDGPEDYGYTF. DNA for the CDR3: TGTGCCATCAGTGACGGCCCGGAAGACTATGGCTACACCTTC.

The V gene is TRBV15, the J gene TRBJ2-5; D is uncertain. The CDR3 is 13 residues long. Deletions cut 0 bases from V and 5 bases from J, with 7 bases between. CDR1 and CDR2 from the germline V gene are LNHNV and YYDKDF (reference sequence). This CDR3 reads CATSRDQVETQYF. As DNA, the CDR3 is TGTGCCACCAGCAGAGATCAGGTGGAGACCCAGTACTTC.

The chain joins TRBV28 to TRBJ1-1; TRBD1 agrees at 8 bases. The CDR3 runs 16 residues. The trim removed 5 bases at V and 10 bases at J, leaving 18 bases unmatched. Germline V lookup: CDR1 MDHEN, CDR2 SYDVKM. CDR3 in amino acids: CASSRSIKQGEGGAFF. CDR3 bases: TGTGCCAGCAGTAGATCGATAAAACAGGGGGAGGGAGGAGCTTTCTTT.

The chain joins TRBV29-1 to TRBJ2-1, with D possibly matching TRBD2 (6 bases). In germline, CDR1 is SQVTM, CDR2 ANQGSEA. V dropped 3 bases and J dropped 8 bases, with 20 bases sitting between them. CDR3 size: 15 residues. CDR3 nucleotides: TGCAGCGTTGAGACTAGTGAGGAACTTATCGATGAGCAGTTCTTC. It codes for CSVETSEELIDEQFF.

Of note for this clone: The junction and the germline gene differ at one end; a read error may be behind it. CDR3 loop: CASSFELNTGELFF. Written as DNA, the CDR3 is TGTGCTAGCAGCTTTGAGCTAAACACCGGGGAGCTGTTTTTT. The chain uses TRBV7-7 and TRBJ2-2; no clear D gene. The CDR3 extends over 14 amino acids. The germline V gene encodes CDR1 SSHAT and CDR2 FNYEAQ (reference sequence).

The rearrangement uses TRBV29-1 and TRBJ2-1; unclear D gene. The CDR3 totals 16 residues. Germline CDR1 and CDR2: SQVTM and ANQGSEA. V was cut by 3 bases and J by 0 bases, with 15 bases left in between. The CDR3 reads CSVESDLIGSYNEQFF. The DNA for the CDR3 is TGCAGCGTTGAGTCTGACCTAATTGGCTCCTACAATGAGCAGTTCTTC.

CDR3 coding DNA: TGTGCCAGCAGCCAAGGATGGCCTGGAGAGCAAGATACGCAGTATTTT. The encoded protein is CASSQGWPGEQDTQYF. The V and J genes are TRBV4-2 and TRBJ2-3; D is ambiguous. Germline V gene lookup returns CDR1 LGHNA and CDR2 YNFKEQ. V lost 1 base and J 5 bases, leaving 16 bases between the germline ends. The length of the CDR3 is 16 residues.

The V call is TRBV27, the J call TRBJ1-1; D might be TRBD1 (5 bases). The germline V gene encodes CDR1 MNHEY and CDR2 SMNVEV (reference sequence). The CDR3 is 11 residues long. Between the trimmed V and J ends, which lost 5 bases and 5 bases, there was a span of 6 bases. CDR3 residues: CASSGGTEAFF. CDR3 bases: TGTGCCAGCAGTGGGGGGACTGAAGCTTTCTTT.

This clone was counted between two and nine times. The CDR3 is CASSQDRNTDTQYF. CDR3 sequence (DNA): TGCGCCAGCAGCCAAGACAGAAACACAGATACGCAGTATTTT. The chain couples TRBV4-1 to TRBJ2-3; D is undetermined. The V and J ends lost 0 bases and 2 bases respectively, with 6 bases between them. Germline assignment: CDR1 MGHRA and CDR2 YSYEKL. The CDR3 totals 14 residues.

The CDR3 reads CASMSGGSGYNEQFF. CDR3 nucleotides: TGTGCCAGCATGTCGGGAGGCTCGGGCTACAATGAGCAGTTCTTC. This rearrangement joins TRBV2 to TRBJ2-1; TRBD2 aligns across 7 bases. This CDR3 is 15 amino acids long. Germline V gene data show CDR1 as SNHLY and CDR2 as FYNNEI. The ends lost 7 bases at V and 3 bases at J; junction bases unmatched: 9.

V gene TRBV7-9 combines with J gene TRBJ2-3; D may be TRBD2 (6 bases). The germline CDR1 and CDR2 sequences are SEHNR and FQNEAQ (reference sequence). Trimming removed 6 bases at V and 4 bases at J, with 11 bases between. CDR3 size: 13 residues. CDR3 coding DNA: TGTGCCAGCAGTCCTGGGACTGCAGATACGCAGTATTTT. Protein: CASSPGTADTQYF.

With respect to this clone: The junction differs from germline at one of its ends, possibly a read error. The genes are TRBV7-7 and TRBJ2-5; D remains ambiguous. This CDR3 comprises 13 residues. From germline, CDR1 is SSHAT and CDR2 FNYEAQ (reference sequence). CDR3 in amino acids: CASSLVAAETQYF. DNA for the CDR3: TGTGCTAGCAGCTTAGTTGCGGCGGAGACCCAGTACTTC.

The genes are TRBV2 and TRBJ2-1; no firm D call. The germline V gene has CDR1 SNHLY and CDR2 FYNNEI. Trimming pared 6 bases from V and 7 bases from J, leaving 13 bases between. This CDR3 spans 13 amino acids. The CDR3 reads CASSGPGINEQFF. CDR3 coding DNA: TGTGCCAGCAGCGGACCGGGTATAAATGAGCAGTTCTTC.

The J gene is TRBJ1-3, the V gene TRBV5-1; D remains unclear. V lost 6 bases and J 0 bases, leaving 13 bases between the germline ends. Germline V gene sequence: CDR1 SGHRS, CDR2 YFSETQ. The CDR3 runs 15 residues. CDR3: CASTSGGTSGNTIYF. In nucleotides, the CDR3 is TGCGCCAGCACTTCCGGAGGAACCTCTGGAAACACCATATATTTT.